The rows below give T cell receptor beta chains drawn from one sample of a study of cytomegalovirus exposure and HLA in healthy donors. Clones were sequenced by immunoSEQ multiplex PCR, and TCRdb holds only the in-frame ones, with some missing. The sample comprises 150,000 to 200,000 clones, around 80% of which are singletons, and roughly 4.8% rests with the top ten. Source material: PBMCs. The receptors derive from a woman aged 50 to 60 in good health and CMV-seropositive. Each CDR3 is given with its conserved first and last residue. The order of the fields is D gene, clone size, V gene, CDR3 protein. A D gene is named only where the DNA matches it firmly. The size field is filled for only some rows; it gives once, few, many or a size class.

TRBD1,-,TRBV7-9,CASSLVTGVDYNEQFF
-,-,TRBV19,CASSIVRNIQYF
-,-,TRBV28,CASSYTGSSYEQYF
TRBD2,-,TRBV19,CASSWVGTSGRETQYF
TRBD1,-,TRBV11-3,CASSDRGTDTQYF
TRBD1,-,TRBV19,CASGQGGSDTQYF
-,few,TRBV4-1,CASSQGGMKSTNEKLFF
-,-,TRBV5-1,CASTNWERIRGDTQYF
-,few,TRBV5-4,CASSSAGQPQHF
TRBD2,-,TRBV27,CASSAPRLAGPYEQYF
-,-,TRBV19,CASSIDRKGHEQFF
-,-,TRBV7-2,CASSLVHEVNTQYF
TRBD1,-,TRBV7-9,CASSLGQGLTEAFF
TRBD1,-,TRBV5-1,CASSPGGASGELFF
-,once,TRBV18,CASSPSQGTTGELFF
-,-,TRBV30,CACQQGQVNTEAFF
-,-,TRBV5-1,CASTISSGGHTEAFF
-,-,TRBV28,CASRNRGVQPQHF
TRBD1,-,TRBV6-5,CASSYSGTGSYEQYF
TRBD1,-,TRBV5-4,CASSPWTGGDSPLHF
-,-,TRBV28,CASSPPRGRGTGNTIYF
TRBD2,-,TRBV7-3,CASSMGLAGDTQYF
-,-,TRBV18,CASSLRGHWELFF
-,-,TRBV6-1,CASSESEWSGNTIYF
-,-,TRBV18,CASSPGEVSPLHF
-,once,TRBV27,CASSPQDSRYGYTF
-,-,TRBV19,CASKGGVVSYNEQFF
TRBD2,-,TRBV10-2,CASRELAGGTYEQYF
-,-,TRBV7-3,CASSSAVKRDTGELFF
-,-,TRBV9,CASSVDPSTEAFF
-,-,TRBV6-5,CASSYSDNDNEQFF
TRBD1,-,TRBV5-1,CASSPNLTGAAYTF
-,-,TRBV7-3,CASSLFPLAGVNTEAFF
TRBD1,-,TRBV4-1,CASSQVGTQGANNYGYTF
-,-,TRBV23-1,CASSQSDEGASRGADTDEQFF
-,once,TRBV30,CAWNRFGVPNYGYTF
-,-,TRBV14,CASSQAGWGDTEAFF
TRBD1,-,TRBV10-3,CATSVTGYYGYTF
-,-,TRBV28,CASKWDTGTHSNQPQHF
-,-,TRBV11-2,CASSFGSLNEKLFF
-,-,TRBV6-1,CASRSMGNRWDEQFF
-,-,TRBV5-1,CASSTSNTGELFF